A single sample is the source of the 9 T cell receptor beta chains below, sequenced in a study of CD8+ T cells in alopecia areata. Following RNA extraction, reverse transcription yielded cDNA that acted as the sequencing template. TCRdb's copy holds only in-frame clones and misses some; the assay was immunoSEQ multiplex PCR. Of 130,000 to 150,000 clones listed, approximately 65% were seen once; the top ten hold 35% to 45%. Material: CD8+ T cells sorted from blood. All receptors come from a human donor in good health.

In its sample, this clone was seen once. This CDR3 is CASSSHLAGVFNEQFF. CDR3 sequence (DNA): TGTGCCAGCAGCTCCCATCTAGCGGGAGTTTTTAATGAGCAGTTCTTC. The J gene is TRBJ2-1, the V gene TRBV7-2; 10 bases are shared with TRBD2. J lost 7 bases, V lost 4 bases, and 10 bases had no gene match. The CDR3 contains 16 residues. The germline V gene has CDR1 SGHTA and CDR2 FQGNSA.

CDR3 sequence: CAWSVAADWPNQPQHF. The CDR3 DNA reads as TGTGCCTGGAGTGTAGCGGCAGACTGGCCAAATCAGCCCCAGCATTTT. V is TRBV30 and J is TRBJ1-5; no definite D call. This CDR3 spans 16 amino acids. The V gene's germline CDR1 is GTSNPN and CDR2 SVGIG (reference sequence). The V end was cut by 0 bases, the J end by 4 bases, with 16 bases between.

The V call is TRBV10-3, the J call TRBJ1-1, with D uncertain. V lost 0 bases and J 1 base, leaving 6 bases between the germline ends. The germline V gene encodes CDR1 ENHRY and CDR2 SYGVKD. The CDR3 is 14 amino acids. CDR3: CAISESPGNTEAFF. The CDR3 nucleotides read TGTGCCATCAGTGAGTCGCCAGGGAACACTGAAGCTTTCTTT.

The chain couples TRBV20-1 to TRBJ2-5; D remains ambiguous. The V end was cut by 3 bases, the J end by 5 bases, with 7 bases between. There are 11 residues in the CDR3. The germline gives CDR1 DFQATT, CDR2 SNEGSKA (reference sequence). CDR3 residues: CSASLRETQYF. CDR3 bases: TGCAGTGCTAGTTTGAGGGAGACCCAGTACTTC.

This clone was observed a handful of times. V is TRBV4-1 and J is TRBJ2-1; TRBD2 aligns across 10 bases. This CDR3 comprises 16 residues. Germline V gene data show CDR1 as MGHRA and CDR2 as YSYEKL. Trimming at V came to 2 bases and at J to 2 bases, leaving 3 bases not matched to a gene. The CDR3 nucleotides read TGCGCCAGCAGCCAACCGGGACTAGCGCCCTACAATGAGCAGTTCTTC. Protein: CASSQPGLAPYNEQFF.

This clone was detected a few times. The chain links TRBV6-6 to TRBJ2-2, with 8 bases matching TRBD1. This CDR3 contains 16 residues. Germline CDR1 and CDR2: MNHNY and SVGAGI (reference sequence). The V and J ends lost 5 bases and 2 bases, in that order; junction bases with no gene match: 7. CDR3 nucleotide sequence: TGTGCCAGCAGTCCATACAGGGGGGAAAACACCGGGGAGCTGTTTTTT. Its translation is CASSPYRGENTGELFF.

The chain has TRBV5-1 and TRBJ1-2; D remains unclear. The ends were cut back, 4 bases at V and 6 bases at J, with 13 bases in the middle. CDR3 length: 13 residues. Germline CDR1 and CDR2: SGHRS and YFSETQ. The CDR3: CASSRWVGDGYTF. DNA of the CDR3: TGCGCCAGCAGCAGATGGGTTGGCGATGGCTACACCTTC.

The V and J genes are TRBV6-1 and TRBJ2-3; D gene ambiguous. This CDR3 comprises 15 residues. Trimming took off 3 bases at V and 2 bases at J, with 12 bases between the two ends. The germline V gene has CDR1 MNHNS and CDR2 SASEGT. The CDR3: CASSDPPISTDTQYF. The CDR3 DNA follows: TGTGCCAGCAGTGACCCCCCTATCTCCACAGATACGCAGTATTTT.

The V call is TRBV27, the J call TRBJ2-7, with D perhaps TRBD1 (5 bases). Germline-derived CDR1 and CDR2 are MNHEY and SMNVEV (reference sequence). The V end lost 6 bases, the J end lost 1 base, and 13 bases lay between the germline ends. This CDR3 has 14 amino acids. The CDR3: CASSLDKASYEQYF. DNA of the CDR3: TGTGCCAGCAGCTTGGACAAGGCTTCCTACGAGCAGTACTTC.